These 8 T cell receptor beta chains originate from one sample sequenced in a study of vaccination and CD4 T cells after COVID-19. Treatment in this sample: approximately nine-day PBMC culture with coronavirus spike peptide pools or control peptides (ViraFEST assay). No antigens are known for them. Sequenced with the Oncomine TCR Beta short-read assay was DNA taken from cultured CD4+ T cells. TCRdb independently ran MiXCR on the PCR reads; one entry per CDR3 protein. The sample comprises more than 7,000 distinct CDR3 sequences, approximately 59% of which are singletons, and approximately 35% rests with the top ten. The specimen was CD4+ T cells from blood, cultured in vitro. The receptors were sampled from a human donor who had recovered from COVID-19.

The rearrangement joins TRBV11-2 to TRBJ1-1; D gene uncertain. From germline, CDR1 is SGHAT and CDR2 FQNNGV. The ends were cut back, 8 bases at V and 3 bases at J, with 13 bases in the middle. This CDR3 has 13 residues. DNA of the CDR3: TGTGCCAGCCGTAACTCGAGGGACACTGAAGCTTTCTTT. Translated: CASRNSRDTEAFF.

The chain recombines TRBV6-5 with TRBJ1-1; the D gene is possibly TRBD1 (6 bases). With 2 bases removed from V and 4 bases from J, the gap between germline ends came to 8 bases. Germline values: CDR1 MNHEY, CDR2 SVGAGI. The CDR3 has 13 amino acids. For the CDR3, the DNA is TGTGCCAGCAGTTACAACAGGGCCACTGAAGCTTTCTTT. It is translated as CASSYNRATEAFF.

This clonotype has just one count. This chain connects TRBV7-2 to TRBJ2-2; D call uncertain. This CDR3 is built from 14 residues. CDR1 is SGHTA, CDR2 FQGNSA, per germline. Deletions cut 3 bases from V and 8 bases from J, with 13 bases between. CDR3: CASSLLLGVGELFF. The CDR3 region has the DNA TGTGCCAGCAGCTTGCTACTTGGGGTTGGGGAGCTGTTTTTT.

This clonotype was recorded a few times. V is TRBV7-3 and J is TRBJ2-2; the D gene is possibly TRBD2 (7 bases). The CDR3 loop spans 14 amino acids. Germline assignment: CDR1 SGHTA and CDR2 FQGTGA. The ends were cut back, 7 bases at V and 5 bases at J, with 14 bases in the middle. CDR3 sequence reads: CASMSAGATGELFF. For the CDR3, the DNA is TGTGCCAGCATGTCGGCGGGGGCGACCGGGGAGCTGTTTTTT.

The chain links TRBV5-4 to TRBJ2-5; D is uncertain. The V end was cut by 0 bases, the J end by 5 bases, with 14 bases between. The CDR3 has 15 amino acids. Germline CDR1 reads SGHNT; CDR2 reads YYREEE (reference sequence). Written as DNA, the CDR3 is TGTGCCAGCAGCTTGGGAGGCCTACTGGGGGAGACCCAGTACTTC. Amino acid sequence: CASSLGGLLGETQYF. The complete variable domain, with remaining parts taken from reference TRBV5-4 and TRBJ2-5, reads ETGVTQSPTHLIKTRGQQVTLRCSSQSGHNTVSWYQQALGQGPQFIFQYYREEENGRGNFPPRFSGLQFPNYSSELNVNALELDDSALYLCASSLGGLLGETQYFGPGTRLLVL.

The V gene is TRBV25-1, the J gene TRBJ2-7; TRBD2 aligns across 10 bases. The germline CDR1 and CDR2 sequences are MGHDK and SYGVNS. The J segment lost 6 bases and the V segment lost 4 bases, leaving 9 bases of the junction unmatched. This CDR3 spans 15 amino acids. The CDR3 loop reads CASSALAGDVSEQYF. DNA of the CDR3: TGTGCCAGCAGTGCCCTAGCGGGAGATGTGTCCGAGCAGTACTTC.

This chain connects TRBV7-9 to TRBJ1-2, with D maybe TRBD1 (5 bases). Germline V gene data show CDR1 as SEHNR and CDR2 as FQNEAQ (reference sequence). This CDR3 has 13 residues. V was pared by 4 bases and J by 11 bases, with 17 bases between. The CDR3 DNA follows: TGTGCCAGCAGCTACGGGACCCGAGGCGAGTACACCTTC. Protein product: CASSYGTRGEYTF.

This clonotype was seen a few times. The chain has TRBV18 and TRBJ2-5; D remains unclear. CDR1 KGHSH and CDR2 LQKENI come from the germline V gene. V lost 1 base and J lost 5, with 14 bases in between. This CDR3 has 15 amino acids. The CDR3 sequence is CASSPRKASDETQYF. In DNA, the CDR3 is TGTGCCAGCTCACCACGGAAAGCGAGCGACGAGACCCAGTACTTC.